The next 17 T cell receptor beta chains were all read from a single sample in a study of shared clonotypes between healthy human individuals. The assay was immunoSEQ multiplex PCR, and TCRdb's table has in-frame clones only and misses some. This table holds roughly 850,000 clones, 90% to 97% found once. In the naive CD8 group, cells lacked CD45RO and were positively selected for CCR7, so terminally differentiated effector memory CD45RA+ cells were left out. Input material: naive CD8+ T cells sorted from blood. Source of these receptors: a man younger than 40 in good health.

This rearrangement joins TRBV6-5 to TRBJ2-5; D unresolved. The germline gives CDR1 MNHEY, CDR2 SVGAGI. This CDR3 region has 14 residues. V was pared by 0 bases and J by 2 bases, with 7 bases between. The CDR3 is CASSYSNSQETQYF. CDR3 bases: TGTGCCAGCAGTTACTCGAACAGTCAAGAGACCCAGTACTTC.

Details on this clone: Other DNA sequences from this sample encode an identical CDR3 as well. The DNA of the CDR3 is TGTGCCAGCAGCTTAGTGGGGAGCGAGCAGTTCTTC. Encoded protein: CASSLVGSEQFF. The chain employs TRBV7-9 and TRBJ2-1, with D perhaps TRBD2 (5 bases). The length of the CDR3 is 12 residues. Trimming cost V 1 base and J 10 bases, with 8 bases left between them. Germline CDR1 SEHNR, CDR2 FQNEAQ (reference sequence).

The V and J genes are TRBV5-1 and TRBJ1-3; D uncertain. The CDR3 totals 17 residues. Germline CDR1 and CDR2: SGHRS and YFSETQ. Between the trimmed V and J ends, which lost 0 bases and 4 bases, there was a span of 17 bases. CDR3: CASSLGGSLLGGNTIYF. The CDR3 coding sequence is TGCGCCAGCAGCTTGGGAGGTTCCCTGCTCGGCGGAAACACCATATATTTT.

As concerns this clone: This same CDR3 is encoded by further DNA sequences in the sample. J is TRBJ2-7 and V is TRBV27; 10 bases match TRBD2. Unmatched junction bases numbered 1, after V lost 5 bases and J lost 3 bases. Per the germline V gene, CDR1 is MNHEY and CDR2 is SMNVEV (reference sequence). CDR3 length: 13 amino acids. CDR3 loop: CASSPSGGYEQYF. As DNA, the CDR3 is TGTGCCAGCAGTCCTAGCGGGGGCTACGAGCAGTACTTC.

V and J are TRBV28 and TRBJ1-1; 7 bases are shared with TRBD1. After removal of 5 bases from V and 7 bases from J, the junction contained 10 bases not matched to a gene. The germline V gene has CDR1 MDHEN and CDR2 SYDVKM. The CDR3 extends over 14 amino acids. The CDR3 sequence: CASSASTGFYEAFF. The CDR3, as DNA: TGTGCCAGCAGTGCCTCGACAGGGTTCTATGAAGCTTTCTTT. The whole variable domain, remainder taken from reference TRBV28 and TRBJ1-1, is DVKVTQSSRYLVKRTGEKVFLECVQDMDHENMFWYRQDPGLGLRLIYFSYDVKMKEKGDIPEGYSVSREKKERFSLILESASTNQTSMYLCASSASTGFYEAFFGQGTRLTVV.

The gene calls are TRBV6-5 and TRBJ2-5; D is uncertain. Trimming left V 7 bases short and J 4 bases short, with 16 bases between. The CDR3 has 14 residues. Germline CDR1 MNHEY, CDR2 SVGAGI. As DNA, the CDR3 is TGTGCCAGCAAGCCGTTCGATATCCTAGAGACCCAGTACTTC. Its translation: CASKPFDILETQYF.

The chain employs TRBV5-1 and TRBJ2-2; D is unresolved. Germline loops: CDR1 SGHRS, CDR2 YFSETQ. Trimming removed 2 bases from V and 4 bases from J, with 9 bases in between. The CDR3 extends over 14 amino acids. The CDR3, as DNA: TGCGCCAGCAGCTTAGAACAACCCACCGGGGAGCTGTTTTTT. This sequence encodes CASSLEQPTGELFF. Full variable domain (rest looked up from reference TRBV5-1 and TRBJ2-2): KAGVTQTPRYLIKTRGQQVTLSCSPISGHRSVSWYQQTPGQGLQFLFEYFSETQRNKGNFPGRFSGRQFSNSRSEMNVSTLELGDSALYLCASSLEQPTGELFFGEGSRLTVL.

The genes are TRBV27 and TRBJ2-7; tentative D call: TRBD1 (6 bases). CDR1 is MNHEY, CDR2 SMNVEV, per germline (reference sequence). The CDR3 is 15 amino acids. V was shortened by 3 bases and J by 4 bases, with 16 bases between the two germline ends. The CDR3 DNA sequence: TGTGCCAGCAGTTTCAAGGGGGAGTGGTCTTACGAGCAGTACTTC. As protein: CASSFKGEWSYEQYF.

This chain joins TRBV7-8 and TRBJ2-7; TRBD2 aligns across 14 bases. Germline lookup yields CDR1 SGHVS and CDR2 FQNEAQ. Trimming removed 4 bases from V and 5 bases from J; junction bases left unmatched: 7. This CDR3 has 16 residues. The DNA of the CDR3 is TGTGCCAGCAGCTCAAGACTAGCGGGAGGGGAGAACGAGCAGTACTTC. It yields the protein CASSSRLAGGENEQYF.

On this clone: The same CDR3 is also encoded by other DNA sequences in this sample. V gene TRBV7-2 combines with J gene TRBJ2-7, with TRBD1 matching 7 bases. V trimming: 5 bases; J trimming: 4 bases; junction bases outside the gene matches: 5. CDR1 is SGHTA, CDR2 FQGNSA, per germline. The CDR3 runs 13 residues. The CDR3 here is CASSLGQLYEQYF. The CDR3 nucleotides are TGTGCCAGCAGCCTGGGACAGCTTTACGAGCAGTACTTC. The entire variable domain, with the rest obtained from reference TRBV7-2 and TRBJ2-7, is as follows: GAGVSQSPSNKVTEKGKDVELRCDPISGHTALYWYRQSLGQGLEFLIYFQGNSAPDKSGLPSDRFSAERTGGSVSTLTIQRTQQEDSAVYLCASSLGQLYEQYFGPGTRLTVT.

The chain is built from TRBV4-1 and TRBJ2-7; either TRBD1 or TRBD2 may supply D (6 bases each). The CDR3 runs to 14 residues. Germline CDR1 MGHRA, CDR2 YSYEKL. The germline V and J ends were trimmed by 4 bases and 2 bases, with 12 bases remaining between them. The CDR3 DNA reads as TGCGCCAGCAGCCGTTTCGGGGGCCCCTACGAGCAGTACTTC. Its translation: CASSRFGGPYEQYF.

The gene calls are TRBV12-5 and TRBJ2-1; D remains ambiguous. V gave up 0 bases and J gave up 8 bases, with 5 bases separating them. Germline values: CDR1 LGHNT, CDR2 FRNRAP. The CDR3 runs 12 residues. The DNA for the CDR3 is TGTGCTAGTGGTTTGGTATCATATGAGCAGTTCTTC. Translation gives CASGLVSYEQFF.

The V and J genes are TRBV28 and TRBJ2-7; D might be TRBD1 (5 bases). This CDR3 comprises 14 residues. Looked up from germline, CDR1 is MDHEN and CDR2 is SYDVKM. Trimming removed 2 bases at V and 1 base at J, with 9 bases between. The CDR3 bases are TGTGCCAGCAGTTTAAGGGGCAATTCCTACGAGCAGTACTTC. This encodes CASSLRGNSYEQYF.

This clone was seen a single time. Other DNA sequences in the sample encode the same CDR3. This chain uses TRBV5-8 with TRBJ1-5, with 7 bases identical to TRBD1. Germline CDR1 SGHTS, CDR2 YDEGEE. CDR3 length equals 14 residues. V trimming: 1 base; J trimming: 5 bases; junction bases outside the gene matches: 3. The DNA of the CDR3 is TGTGCCAGCAGCTTGAGACAGGGAGATCAGCCCCAGCATTTT. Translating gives CASSLRQGDQPQHF.

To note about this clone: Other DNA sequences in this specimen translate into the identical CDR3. The CDR3 sequence is CASSTGNTEAFF. Written as DNA, the CDR3 is TGTGCCAGCAGTACAGGGAACACTGAAGCTTTCTTT. The V gene is TRBV9, the J gene TRBJ1-1; D is possibly TRBD1 (5 bases). The CDR3 has 12 amino acids. CDR1 and CDR2 from the germline V gene are SGDLS and YYNGEE. V was cut by 5 bases and J by 1 base, with 6 bases left in between. Full variable domain (outside the CDR3, taken from reference TRBV9 and TRBJ1-1): DSGVTQTPKHLITATGQRVTLRCSPRSGDLSVYWYQQSLDQGLQFLIQYYNGEERAKGNILERFSAQQFPDLHSELNLSSLELGDSALYFCASSTGNTEAFFGQGTRLTVV.

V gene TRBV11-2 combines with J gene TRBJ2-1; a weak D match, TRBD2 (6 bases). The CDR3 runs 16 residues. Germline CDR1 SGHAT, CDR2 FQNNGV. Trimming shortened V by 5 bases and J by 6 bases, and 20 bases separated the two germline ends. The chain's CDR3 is CASSRGRSPEGNEQFF. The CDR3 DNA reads TGTGCCAGCAGCCGCGGGCGGTCCCCGGAGGGCAATGAGCAGTTCTTC.

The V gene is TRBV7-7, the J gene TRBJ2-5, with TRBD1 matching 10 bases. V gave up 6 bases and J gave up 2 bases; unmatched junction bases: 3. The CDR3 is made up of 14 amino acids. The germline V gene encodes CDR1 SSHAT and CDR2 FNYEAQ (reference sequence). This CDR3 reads CASSLDRGQETQYF. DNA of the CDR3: TGTGCCAGCAGTTTGGACAGGGGGCAAGAGACCCAGTACTTC.